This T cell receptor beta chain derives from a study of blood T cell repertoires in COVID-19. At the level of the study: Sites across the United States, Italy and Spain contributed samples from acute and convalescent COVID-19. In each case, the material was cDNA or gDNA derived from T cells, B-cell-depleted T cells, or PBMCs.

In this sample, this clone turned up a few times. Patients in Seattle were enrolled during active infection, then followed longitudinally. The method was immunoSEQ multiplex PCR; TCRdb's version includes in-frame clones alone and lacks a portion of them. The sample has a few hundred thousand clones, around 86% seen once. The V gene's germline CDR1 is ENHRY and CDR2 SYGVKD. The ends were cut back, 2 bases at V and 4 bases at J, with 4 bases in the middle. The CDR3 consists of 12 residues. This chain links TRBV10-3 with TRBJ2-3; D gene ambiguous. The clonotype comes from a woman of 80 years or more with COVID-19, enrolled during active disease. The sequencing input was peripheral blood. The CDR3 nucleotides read TGTGCCATCAGTGAGGTCGCAGATACGCAGTATTTT. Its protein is CAISEVADTQYF.